The 14 T cell receptor beta chains reported below all come from one sample, sequenced in a study of T cell responses to AZD1222 COVID-19 vaccine (dated by TCRdb to about 2021). Library preparation used the immunoSEQ multiplex PCR assay. The immuneACCESS repertoire file appears here via TCRdb, limited to in-frame rearrangements. These files lack a portion of the clones; in checked studies, under half of the deficit traces to unresolved V genes, and the cause of the others is not known. For this sample the table gives more than 95,000 clones, of which over 75% were detected only once. The ten largest clones represent roughly 7.8% of the sample. In light of the paper, this sample's time point label describes: baseline before first vaccination. This specimen consisted of peripheral blood, obtained on day 0 of AZD1222 vaccination. These receptors originate from an adult in good health.

The chain carries TRBV21-1 and TRBJ1-2. TRBV21-1 is designated a pseudogene. The CDR3 has 10 amino acids. The CDR3 coding sequence is TGTGCCACCGCCCCGGGTTTTGACACCTTC. Protein product: CATAPGFDTF.

The table lists this clone with a count of one. Here the CDR3 DNA reads TGCGCCAGCAGCCGCCGGGACGGGAGGGACATTCAGTACTTC. Translating gives CASSRRDGRDIQYF. The chain is built from TRBV5-1 and TRBJ2-4; 8 positions match TRBD2. Germline V gives CDR1 SGHRS, CDR2 YFSETQ. Trimming removed 4 bases from V and 8 bases from J; junction bases left unmatched: 8. CDR3 length: 14 amino acids.

The rearrangement links TRBV19 to TRBJ1-1; 11 bases fit TRBD1. The CDR3 is 15 amino acids. V was pared by 1 base and J by 4 bases, with 2 bases of the junction left unmatched. Germline V gene lookup returns CDR1 LNHDA and CDR2 SQIVND (reference sequence). The CDR3 nucleotides read TGTGCCAGTAGTATAGGGGGGACAGGGGGCACTGAAGCTTTCTTT. Protein sequence: CASSIGGTGGTEAFF. The full variable domain, completed using reference TRBV19 and TRBJ1-1, is DGGITQSPKYLFRKEGQNVTLSCEQNLNHDAMYWYRQDPGQGLRLIYYSQIVNDFQKGDIAEGYSVSREKKESFPLTVTSAQKNPTAFYLCASSIGGTGGTEAFFGQGTRLTVV.

V usage is TRBV21-1 and J usage is TRBJ2-2; TRBD1, as called in the table, went unchecked against the DNA. TRBV21-1 is a listed pseudogene. This CDR3 is 16 amino acids long. The CDR3 region is CASSNTGDRGPGELFF. CDR3 DNA: TGTGCCAGCAGCAATACGGGGGACAGGGGGCCCGGGGAGCTGTTTTTT.

This sequence joins TRBV24-1 and TRBJ1-1, with 7 bases lining up with TRBD1. Germline values: CDR1 KGHDR, CDR2 SFDVKD. V was clipped by 5 bases and J by 4 bases; unmatched bases: 0. This CDR3 spans 12 amino acids. In DNA, the CDR3 is TGTGCCACCAGTGGGGACAGCACTGAAGCTTTCTTT. Translating it yields CATSGDSTEAFF.

The chain has TRBV7-9 and TRBJ2-2; no clear D gene. Trimming cost V 6 bases and J 7 bases, with 9 bases left between them. The V gene's germline CDR1 is SEHNR and CDR2 FQNEAQ (reference sequence). The CDR3 extends over 12 amino acids. This CDR3 reads CASRGKGGELFF. CDR3 coding DNA: TGTGCCAGCAGAGGTAAAGGCGGGGAGCTGTTTTTT. Variable domain in full (rest from reference TRBV7-9 and TRBJ2-2): DTGVSQNPRHKITKRGQNVTFRCDPISEHNRLYWYRQTLGQGPEFLTYFQNEAQLEKSRLLSDRFSAERPKGSFSTLEIQRTEQGDSAMYLCASRGKGGELFFGEGSRLTVL.

The genes are TRBV20-1 and TRBJ1-2; D is uncertain. The CDR3 consists of 11 residues. V was pared by 1 base and J by 8 bases, with 8 bases between. Germline CDR1 DFQATT, CDR2 SNEGSKA (reference sequence). The CDR3 region is CSARASYGYTF. DNA for the CDR3: TGCAGTGCTAGAGCAAGTTACGGCTACACCTTC.

The chain employs TRBV10-2 and TRBJ2-7; 7 nucleotides align to TRBD1. The CDR3 length is 13 residues. CDR1 WSHSY and CDR2 SAAADI come from the germline V gene. Trimming took 3 bases from V and 3 from J; bases not matched to a gene: 2. CDR3 sequence reads: CASSDGDSYEQYF. CDR3 DNA: TGCGCCAGCAGTGATGGGGACAGCTACGAGCAGTACTTC.

V and J are TRBV10-3 and TRBJ1-1; D uncertain. The CDR3 consists of 15 residues. The germline V gene encodes CDR1 ENHRY and CDR2 SYGVKD. V was shortened by 4 bases and J by 5 bases, with 17 bases between the two germline ends. CDR3 loop: CAISGGRELRTEAFF. In DNA, the CDR3 is TGTGCCATCAGTGGTGGCCGGGAGTTGAGGACTGAAGCTTTCTTT.

The chain is built from TRBV20-1 and TRBJ2-3, with D possibly being TRBD2 (5 bases). CDR1 and CDR2 from the germline V gene are DFQATT and SNEGSKA (reference sequence). The V and J ends lost 3 bases and 6 bases respectively, with 19 bases between them. CDR3 size: 15 residues. CDR3 protein: CSASRLAVSSDTQYF. For the CDR3, the DNA is TGCAGTGCTAGTAGGCTAGCAGTTTCATCGGATACGCAGTATTTT.

The rearrangement links TRBV7-9 to TRBJ2-3; 10 nucleotides match TRBD2. CDR1 is SEHNR and CDR2 is FQNEAQ in the germline V gene (reference sequence). V was pared by 5 bases and J by 1 base, with 9 bases of the junction left unmatched. The CDR3 spans 17 residues. The CDR3 loop reads CASSRIFGTSGTDTQYF. CDR3 coding DNA: TGTGCCAGCAGCCGGATTTTCGGGACTAGCGGCACAGATACGCAGTATTTT.

This clone has a single count. The chain links TRBV18 to TRBJ2-7; tentative D call: TRBD1 (6 bases). Germline CDR1 and CDR2: KGHSH and LQKENI. Trimming left V 3 bases short and J 3 bases short, with 15 bases between. The CDR3 has 15 residues. The CDR3 DNA is TGTGCCAGCTCACCTGGACAGTTGTCGGTCTACGAGCAGTACTTC. Its protein is CASSPGQLSVYEQYF.

The rearrangement links TRBV19 to TRBJ1-6; TRBD1 agrees at 8 bases. Looked up from germline, CDR1 is LNHDA and CDR2 is SQIVND (reference sequence). With V trimmed by 5 bases and J by 6 bases, 6 bases remained unmatched. The CDR3 is 15 residues long. For the CDR3, the DNA is TGTGCCAGTAGTGCAGGACAGGGTCGTAATTCACCCCTCCACTTT. Encoded protein: CASSAGQGRNSPLHF.

The chain joins TRBV27 to TRBJ1-1, with 8 bases aligning to TRBD1. Unmatched junction bases numbered 5, after V lost 5 bases and J lost 0 bases. The CDR3 spans 15 residues. CDR1 is MNHEY and CDR2 is SMNVEV in the germline V gene (reference sequence). The CDR3 DNA sequence: TGTGCCAGCAGTCCAAGGACAGGGCTGAACACTGAAGCTTTCTTT. Translated: CASSPRTGLNTEAFF.